This TCR beta chain was sequenced for a study of regulatory T cells. Amplification used 52 TRBV primers and 13 TRBJ primers. Clones were read by immunoSEQ multiplex PCR, and TCRdb kept only the in-frame ones, dropping some. The sample has approximately 31,000 clones; 85% to 95% are singletons. Notes on this clone: Its specificity is unknown.

Overall study findings and caveats: In patients, unique TRB V-J pairs were restricted and V/J usage skewed, especially in Tregs. Hydrophobic residues at CDR3 positions 6 and 7 were enriched in conventional CD4+ T cells of CD3G-deficient patients.

V dropped 1 base and J dropped 3 bases, with 6 bases sitting between them. Per the germline V gene, CDR1 is KGHSH and CDR2 is LQKENI. This CDR3 region has 13 residues. The sequence was collected from a child aged 2-15 years with CD3G deficiency. The chain uses TRBV18 and TRBJ2-5, with unresolved D. Input material: conventional CD4+ T cells sorted from blood. The CDR3 protein is CASSPRLEETQYF. The CDR3 nucleotides are TGTGCCAGCTCACCACGGTTAGAAGAGACCCAGTACTTC.